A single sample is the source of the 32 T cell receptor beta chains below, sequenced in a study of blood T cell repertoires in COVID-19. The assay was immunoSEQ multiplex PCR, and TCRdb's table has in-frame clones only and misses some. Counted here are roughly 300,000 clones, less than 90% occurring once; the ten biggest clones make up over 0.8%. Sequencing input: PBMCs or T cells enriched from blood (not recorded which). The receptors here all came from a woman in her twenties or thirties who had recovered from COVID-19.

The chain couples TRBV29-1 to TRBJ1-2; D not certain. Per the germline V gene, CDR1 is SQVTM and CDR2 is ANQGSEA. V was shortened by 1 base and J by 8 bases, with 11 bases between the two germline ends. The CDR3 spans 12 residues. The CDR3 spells CSVEGEASGYTF. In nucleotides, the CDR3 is TGCAGCGTTGAAGGGGAGGCGAGCGGCTACACCTTC.

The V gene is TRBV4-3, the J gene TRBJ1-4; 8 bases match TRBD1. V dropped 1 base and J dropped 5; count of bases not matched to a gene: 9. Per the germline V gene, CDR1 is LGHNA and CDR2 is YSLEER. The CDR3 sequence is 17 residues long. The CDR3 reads CASSQGATGGRNEKLFF. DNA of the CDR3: TGCGCCAGCAGCCAAGGGGCAACAGGGGGACGCAATGAAAAACTGTTTTTT.

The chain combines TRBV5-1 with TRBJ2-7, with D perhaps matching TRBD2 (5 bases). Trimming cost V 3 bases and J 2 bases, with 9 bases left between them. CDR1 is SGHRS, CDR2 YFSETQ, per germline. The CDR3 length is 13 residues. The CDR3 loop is CASSSGSAYEQYF. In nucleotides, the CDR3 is TGCGCCAGCAGCTCGGGATCTGCCTACGAGCAGTACTTC.

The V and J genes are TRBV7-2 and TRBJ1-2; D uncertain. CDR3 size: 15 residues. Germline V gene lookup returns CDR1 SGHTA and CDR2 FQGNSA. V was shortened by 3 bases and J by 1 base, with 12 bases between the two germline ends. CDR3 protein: CASSFLLQVNYGYTF. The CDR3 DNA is TGTGCCAGCAGCTTTTTGCTGCAGGTTAACTATGGCTACACCTTC.

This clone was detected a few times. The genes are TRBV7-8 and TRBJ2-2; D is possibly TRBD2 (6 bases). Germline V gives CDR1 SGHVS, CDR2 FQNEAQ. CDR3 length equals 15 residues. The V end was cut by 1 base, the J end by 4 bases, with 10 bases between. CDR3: CASSLVNGGTGELFF. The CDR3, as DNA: TGTGCCAGCAGCTTAGTCAACGGGGGCACCGGGGAGCTGTTTTTT.

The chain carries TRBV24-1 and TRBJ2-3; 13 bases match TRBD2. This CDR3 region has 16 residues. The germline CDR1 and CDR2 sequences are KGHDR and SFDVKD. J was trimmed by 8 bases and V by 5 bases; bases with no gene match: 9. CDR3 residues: CATSAPGLAGVATQYF. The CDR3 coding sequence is TGTGCCACCAGTGCCCCCGGACTAGCGGGGGTTGCTACGCAGTATTTT.

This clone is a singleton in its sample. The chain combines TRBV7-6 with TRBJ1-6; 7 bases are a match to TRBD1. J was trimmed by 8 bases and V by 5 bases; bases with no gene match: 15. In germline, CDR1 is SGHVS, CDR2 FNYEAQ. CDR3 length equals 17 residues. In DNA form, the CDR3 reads TGTGCCAGCAGCCCTCCGAAGGGGGCGCGACCGGATTCACCCCTCCACTTT. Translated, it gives CASSPPKGARPDSPLHF. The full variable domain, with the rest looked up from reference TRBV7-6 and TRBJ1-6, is GAGVSQSPRYKVTKRGQDVALRCDPISGHVSLYWYRQALGQGPEFLTYFNYEAQQDKSGLPNDRFSAERPEGSISTLTIQRTEQRDSAMYRCASSPPKGARPDSPLHFGNGTRLTVT.

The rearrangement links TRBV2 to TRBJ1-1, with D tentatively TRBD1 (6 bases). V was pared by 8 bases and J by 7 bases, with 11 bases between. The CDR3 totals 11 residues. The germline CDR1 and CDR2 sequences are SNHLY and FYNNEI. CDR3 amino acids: CASSGDLEAFF. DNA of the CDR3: TGTGCCAGCTCAGGGGACCTTGAAGCTTTCTTT.

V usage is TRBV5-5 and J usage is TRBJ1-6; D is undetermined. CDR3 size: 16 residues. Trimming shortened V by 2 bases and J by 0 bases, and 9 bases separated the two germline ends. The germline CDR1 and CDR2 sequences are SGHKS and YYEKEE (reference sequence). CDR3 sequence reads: CASSLGGSSYNSPLHF. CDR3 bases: TGTGCCAGCAGCTTAGGTGGGAGCTCCTATAATTCACCCCTCCACTTT. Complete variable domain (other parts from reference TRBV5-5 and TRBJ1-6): DAGVTQSPTHLIKTRGQQVTLRCSPISGHKSVSWYQQVLGQGPQFIFQYYEKEERGRGNFPDRFSARQFPNYSSELNVNALLLGDSALYLCASSLGGSSYNSPLHFGNGTRLTVT.

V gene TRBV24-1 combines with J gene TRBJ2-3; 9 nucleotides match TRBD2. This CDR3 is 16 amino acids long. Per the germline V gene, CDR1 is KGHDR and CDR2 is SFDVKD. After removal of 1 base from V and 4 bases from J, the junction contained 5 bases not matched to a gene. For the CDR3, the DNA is TGTGCCACCAGTGATTTTTCGCGGGGGGGCCCAGATACGCAGTATTTT. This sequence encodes CATSDFSRGGPDTQYF.

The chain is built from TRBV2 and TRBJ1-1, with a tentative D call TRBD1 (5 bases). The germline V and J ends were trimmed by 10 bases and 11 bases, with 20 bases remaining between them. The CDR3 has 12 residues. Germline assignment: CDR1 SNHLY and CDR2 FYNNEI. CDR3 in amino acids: CAKGTEWGEAFF. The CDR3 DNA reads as TGTGCCAAAGGGACCGAATGGGGGGAGGCTTTCTTT.

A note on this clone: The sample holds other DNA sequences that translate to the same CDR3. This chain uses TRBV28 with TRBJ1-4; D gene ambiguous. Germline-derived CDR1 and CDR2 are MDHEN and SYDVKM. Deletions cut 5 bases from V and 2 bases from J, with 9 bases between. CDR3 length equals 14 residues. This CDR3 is CASSHRVTNEKLFF. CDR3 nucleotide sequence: TGTGCCAGCAGTCACCGGGTTACTAATGAAAAACTGTTTTTT. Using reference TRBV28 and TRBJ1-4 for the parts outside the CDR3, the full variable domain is DVKVTQSSRYLVKRTGEKVFLECVQDMDHENMFWYRQDPGLGLRLIYFSYDVKMKEKGDIPEGYSVSREKKERFSLILESASTNQTSMYLCASSHRVTNEKLFFGSGTQLSVL.

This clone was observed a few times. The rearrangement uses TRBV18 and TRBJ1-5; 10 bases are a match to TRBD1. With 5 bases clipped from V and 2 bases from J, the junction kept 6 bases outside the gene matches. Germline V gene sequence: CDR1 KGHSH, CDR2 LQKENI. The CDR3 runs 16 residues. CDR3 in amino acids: CASSATGGAGNQPQHF. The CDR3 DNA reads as TGTGCCAGCTCAGCGACAGGGGGCGCTGGCAATCAGCCCCAGCATTTT. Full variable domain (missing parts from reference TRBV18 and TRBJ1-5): NAGVMQNPRHLVRRRGQEARLRCSPMKGHSHVYWYRQLPEEGLKFMVYLQKENIIDESGMPKERFSAEFPKEGPSILRIQQVVRGDSAAYFCASSATGGAGNQPQHFGDGTRLSIL.

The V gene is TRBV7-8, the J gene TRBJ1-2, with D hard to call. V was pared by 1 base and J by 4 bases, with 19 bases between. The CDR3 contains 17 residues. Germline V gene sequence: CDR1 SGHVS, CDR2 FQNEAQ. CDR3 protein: CASSLGLSPRVGYGYTF. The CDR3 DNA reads TGTGCCAGCAGCTTAGGATTATCCCCCCGGGTCGGCTATGGCTACACCTTC.

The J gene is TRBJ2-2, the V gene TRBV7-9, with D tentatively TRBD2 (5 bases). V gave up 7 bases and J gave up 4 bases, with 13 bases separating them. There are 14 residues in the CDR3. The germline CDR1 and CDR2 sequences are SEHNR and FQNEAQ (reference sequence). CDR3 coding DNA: TGTGCCAGCATTGGAGGTAGTTCCACCGGGGAGCTGTTTTTT. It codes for CASIGGSSTGELFF. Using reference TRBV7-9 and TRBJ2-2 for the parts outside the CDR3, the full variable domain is DTGVSQNPRHKITKRGQNVTFRCDPISEHNRLYWYRQTLGQGPEFLTYFQNEAQLEKSRLLSDRFSAERPKGSFSTLEIQRTEQGDSAMYLCASIGGSSTGELFFGEGSRLTVL.

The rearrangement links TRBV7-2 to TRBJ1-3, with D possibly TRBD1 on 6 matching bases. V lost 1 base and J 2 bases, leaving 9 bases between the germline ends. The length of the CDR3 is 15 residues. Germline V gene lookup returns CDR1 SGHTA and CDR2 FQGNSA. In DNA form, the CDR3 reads TGTGCCAGCAGCTTAGTTTCAGGGGCTGGAAACACCATATATTTT. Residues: CASSLVSGAGNTIYF.

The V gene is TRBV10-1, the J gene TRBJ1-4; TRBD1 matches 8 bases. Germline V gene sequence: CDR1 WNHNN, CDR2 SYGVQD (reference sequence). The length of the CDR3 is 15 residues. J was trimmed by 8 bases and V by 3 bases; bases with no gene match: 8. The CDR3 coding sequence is TGCGCCAGCAGTGAACCCGGGACAGGAGGCGAAAAACTGTTTTTT. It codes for CASSEPGTGGEKLFF.

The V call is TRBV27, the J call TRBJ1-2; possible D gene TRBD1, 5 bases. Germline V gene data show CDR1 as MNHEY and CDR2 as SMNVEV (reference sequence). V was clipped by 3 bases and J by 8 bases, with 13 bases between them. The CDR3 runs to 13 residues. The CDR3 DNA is TGTGCCAGCAGTTTTACTACAGGTTCCGGCTACACCTTC. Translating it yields CASSFTTGSGYTF.

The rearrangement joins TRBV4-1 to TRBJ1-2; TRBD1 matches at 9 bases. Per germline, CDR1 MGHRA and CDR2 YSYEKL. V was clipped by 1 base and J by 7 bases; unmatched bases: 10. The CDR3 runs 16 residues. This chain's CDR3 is CASSQGPQGAMGGYTF. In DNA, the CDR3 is TGCGCCAGCAGCCAAGGTCCACAGGGGGCGATGGGTGGCTACACCTTC.

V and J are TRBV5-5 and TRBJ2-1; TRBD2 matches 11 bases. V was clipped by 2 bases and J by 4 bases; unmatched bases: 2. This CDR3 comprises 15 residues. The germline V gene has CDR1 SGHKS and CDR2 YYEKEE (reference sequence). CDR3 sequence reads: CASSLGTSGYNEQFF. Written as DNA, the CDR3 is TGTGCCAGCAGCTTAGGGACTAGCGGATACAATGAGCAGTTCTTC.

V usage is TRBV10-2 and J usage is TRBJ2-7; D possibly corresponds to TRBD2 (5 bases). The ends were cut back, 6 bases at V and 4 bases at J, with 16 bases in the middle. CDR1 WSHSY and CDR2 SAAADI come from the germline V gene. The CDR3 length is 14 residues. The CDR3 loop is CASRRLGSSYEQYF. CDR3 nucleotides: TGCGCCAGCAGGCGATTGGGGAGTTCGTACGAGCAGTACTTC.

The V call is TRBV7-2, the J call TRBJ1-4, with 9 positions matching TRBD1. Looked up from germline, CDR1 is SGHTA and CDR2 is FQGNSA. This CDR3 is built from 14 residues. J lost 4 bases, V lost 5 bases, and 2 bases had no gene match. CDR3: CASSADRGNEKLFF. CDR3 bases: TGTGCCAGCAGCGCGGACAGGGGTAATGAAAAACTGTTTTTT.

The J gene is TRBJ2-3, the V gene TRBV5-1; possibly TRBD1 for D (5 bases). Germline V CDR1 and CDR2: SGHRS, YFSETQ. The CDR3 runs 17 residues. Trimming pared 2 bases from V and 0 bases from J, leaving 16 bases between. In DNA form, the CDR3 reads TGCGCCAGCAGCTTATTCTCTGGCAGGGCAAGCACAGATACGCAGTATTTT. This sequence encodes CASSLFSGRASTDTQYF.

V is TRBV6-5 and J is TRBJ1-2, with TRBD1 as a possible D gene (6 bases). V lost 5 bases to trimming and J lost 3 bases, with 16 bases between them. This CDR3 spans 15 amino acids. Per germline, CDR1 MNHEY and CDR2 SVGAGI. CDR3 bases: TGTGCCAGCAGTCACAAAGGGGGAGCAGACTATGGCTACACCTTC. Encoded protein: CASSHKGGADYGYTF.

Here the CDR3 reads CASSEGVGHQPQHF. In DNA form, the CDR3 reads TGCGCCAGCAGTGAGGGCGTGGGGCATCAGCCCCAGCATTTT. The chain combines TRBV10-1 with TRBJ1-5; TRBD1 is a possible D gene (5 bases). Deletions cut 2 bases from V and 5 bases from J, with 10 bases between. CDR3 size: 14 residues. Germline V CDR1 and CDR2: WNHNN, SYGVQD (reference sequence).

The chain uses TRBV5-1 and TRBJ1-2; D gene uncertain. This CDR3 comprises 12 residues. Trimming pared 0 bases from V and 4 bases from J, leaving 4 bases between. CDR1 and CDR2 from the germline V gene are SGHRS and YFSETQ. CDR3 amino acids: CASSLGGYGYTF. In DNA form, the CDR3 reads TGCGCCAGCAGCTTGGGAGGCTATGGCTACACCTTC. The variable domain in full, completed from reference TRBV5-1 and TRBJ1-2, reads KAGVTQTPRYLIKTRGQQVTLSCSPISGHRSVSWYQQTPGQGLQFLFEYFSETQRNKGNFPGRFSGRQFSNSRSEMNVSTLELGDSALYLCASSLGGYGYTFGSGTRLTVV.

CDR3 sequence: CASGYSQGADYGYTF. CDR3 in DNA: TGTGCCAGCGGCTATTCACAGGGGGCTGACTATGGCTACACCTTC. The chain joins TRBV6-5 to TRBJ1-2; 9 bases are a match to TRBD1. Germline loops: CDR1 MNHEY, CDR2 SVGAGI. The CDR3 loop spans 15 amino acids. V dropped 8 bases and J dropped 3; count of bases not matched to a gene: 10.

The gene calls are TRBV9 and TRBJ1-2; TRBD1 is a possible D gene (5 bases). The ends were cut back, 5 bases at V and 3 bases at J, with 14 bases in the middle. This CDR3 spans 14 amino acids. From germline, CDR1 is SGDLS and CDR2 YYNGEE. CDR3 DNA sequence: TGTGCCAGCAGGGCAGGGTGGGGGGACTATGGCTACACCTTC. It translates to CASRAGWGDYGYTF.

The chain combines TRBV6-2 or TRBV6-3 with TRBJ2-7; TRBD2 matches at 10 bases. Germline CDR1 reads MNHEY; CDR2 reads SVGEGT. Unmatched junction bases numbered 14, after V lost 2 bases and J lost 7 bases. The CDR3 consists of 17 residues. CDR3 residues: CASSYPPSGGPLGEQYF. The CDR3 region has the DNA TGTGCCAGCAGTTACCCCCCTAGCGGGGGCCCCCTCGGGGAGCAGTACTTC.

CDR3 residues: CASSPGTGDRNQPQHF. DNA of the CDR3: TGCGCCAGCAGCCCCGGGACAGGGGACCGCAATCAGCCCCAGCATTTT. This chain joins TRBV5-1 and TRBJ1-5, with TRBD1 identical over 10 bases. V shed 4 bases, J shed 2 bases, and the junction held 6 bases outside the gene matches. The CDR3 extends over 16 amino acids. Germline CDR1 reads SGHRS; CDR2 reads YFSETQ.

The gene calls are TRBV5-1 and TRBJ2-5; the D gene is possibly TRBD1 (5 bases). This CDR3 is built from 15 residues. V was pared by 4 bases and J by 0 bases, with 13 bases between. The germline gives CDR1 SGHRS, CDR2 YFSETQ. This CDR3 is CASSVPTANQETQYF. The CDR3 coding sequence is TGCGCCAGCAGCGTCCCGACAGCGAACCAAGAGACCCAGTACTTC. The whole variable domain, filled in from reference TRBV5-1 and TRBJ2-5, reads KAGVTQTPRYLIKTRGQQVTLSCSPISGHRSVSWYQQTPGQGLQFLFEYFSETQRNKGNFPGRFSGRQFSNSRSEMNVSTLELGDSALYLCASSVPTANQETQYFGPGTRLLVL.

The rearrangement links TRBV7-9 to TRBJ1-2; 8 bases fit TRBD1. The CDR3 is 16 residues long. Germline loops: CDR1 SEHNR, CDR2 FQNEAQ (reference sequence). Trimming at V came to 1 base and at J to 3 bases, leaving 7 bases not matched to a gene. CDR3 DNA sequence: TGTGCCAGCAGCTTAGGGGCAGGGGGCGATTACTATGGCTACACCTTC. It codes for CASSLGAGGDYYGYTF.